Presented here are 7 T cell receptor beta chains from one specimen sequenced in a study of cytomegalovirus exposure and HLA in healthy donors. Use of 60 Vbeta and 13 Jbeta primers characterized the PCR. The data were produced by immunoSEQ multiplex PCR, yet TCRdb's version contains in-frame clones alone and is incomplete. The profile shows more than 200,000 clones, 70% to 85% of them singletons. Sequencing was performed on PBMCs. Receptors were obtained from a girl under 10 years old in good health and CMV-seronegative.

This sequence joins TRBV7-6 and TRBJ2-7, with 10 bases identical to TRBD2. Per germline, CDR1 SGHVS and CDR2 FNYEAQ. Trimming cost V 8 bases and J 3 bases; bases outside gene matches: 1. The CDR3 spans 12 residues. DNA for the CDR3: TGTGCCAGCGCTAGCGGGAGCTACGAGCAGTACTTC. It translates to CASASGSYEQYF.

The CDR3 DNA reads TGTGCCATCGGAGGACAGGGGGCTGCGGGGAACAATGAGCAGTTCTTC. As protein: CAIGGQGAAGNNEQFF. The chain has TRBV10-3 and TRBJ2-1; 11 bases match TRBD1. Germline V CDR1 and CDR2: ENHRY, SYGVKD. The V and J ends lost 8 bases and 5 bases, in that order; junction bases with no gene match: 11. The CDR3 extends over 16 amino acids.

CDR3 sequence (DNA): TGTGCCAGCAGTACCCTAGCGGGGGGGCTCAATGAGCAGTTCTTC. Its translation is CASSTLAGGLNEQFF. The chain employs TRBV27 and TRBJ2-1, with 12 bases identical to TRBD2. CDR3 length equals 15 residues. The junction had 5 bases not matched to a gene; V was cut back by 5 bases and J by 6 bases. Looked up from germline, CDR1 is MNHEY and CDR2 is SMNVEV (reference sequence).

On this clone itself: This specimen includes other DNA sequences encoding the same CDR3. The chain combines TRBV7-9 with TRBJ1-1; D unresolved. Germline values: CDR1 SEHNR, CDR2 FQNEAQ (reference sequence). The CDR3 totals 12 residues. V was pared by 1 base and J by 10 bases, with 10 bases between. CDR3 amino acids: CASSLEGAGAFF. The CDR3 DNA follows: TGTGCCAGCAGCTTAGAGGGAGCTGGAGCTTTCTTT.

In its sample, this clone was seen a few times. The CDR3 DNA sequence: TGCGCCAGCAGCTTGTTGGGGGGTCGCACTACTACCTATGGCTACACCTTC. Protein sequence: CASSLLGGRTTTYGYTF. The chain employs TRBV5-1 and TRBJ1-2; D is possibly TRBD1 (5 bases). Germline lookup yields CDR1 SGHRS and CDR2 YFSETQ. The V gene lost 1 base and the J gene lost 4 bases, with 20 bases spanning the gap. This CDR3 comprises 17 residues.

The J gene is TRBJ2-7, the V gene TRBV7-7; unclear D gene. Trimming left V 6 bases short and J 5 bases short, with 8 bases between. Germline V CDR1 and CDR2: SSHAT, FNYEAQ (reference sequence). The CDR3 is 11 residues long. The CDR3 here is CASRAGHEQYF. For the CDR3, the DNA is TGTGCCAGCAGGGCAGGCCACGAGCAGTACTTC.

This clone was recorded only once. The chain carries TRBV7-9 and TRBJ2-7; 7 bases agree with TRBD1. Germline CDR1 and CDR2: SEHNR and FQNEAQ (reference sequence). Trimming took 5 bases from V and 6 from J; bases not matched to a gene: 13. This CDR3 region has 15 residues. Here the CDR3 reads CASSPPTGEVGEQYF. CDR3 DNA sequence: TGTGCCAGCAGCCCTCCAACAGGGGAAGTTGGCGAGCAGTACTTC.